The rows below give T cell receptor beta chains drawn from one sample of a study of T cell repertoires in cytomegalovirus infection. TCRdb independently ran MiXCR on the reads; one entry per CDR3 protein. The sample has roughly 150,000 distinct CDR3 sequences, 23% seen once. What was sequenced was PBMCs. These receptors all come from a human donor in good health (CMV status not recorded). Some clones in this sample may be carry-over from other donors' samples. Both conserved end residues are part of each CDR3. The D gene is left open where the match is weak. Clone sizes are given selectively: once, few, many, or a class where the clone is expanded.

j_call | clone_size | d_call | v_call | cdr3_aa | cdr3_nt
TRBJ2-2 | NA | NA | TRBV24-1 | CATSTGTLTGELFF | TGTGCCACCAGTACCGGGACCCTCACCGGGGAGCTGTTTTTT
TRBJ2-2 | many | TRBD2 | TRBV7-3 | CASSSLAGDITGELFF | TGTGCCAGCAGCTCCTTAGCGGGAGACATCACCGGGGAGCTGTTTTTT
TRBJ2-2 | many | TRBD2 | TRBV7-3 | CASRLTSGGSGELFF | TGTGCCAGCAGGCTGACTAGCGGGGGGTCCGGGGAGCTGTTTTTT
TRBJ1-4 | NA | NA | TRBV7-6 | CASSLGVEEEKLFF | TGTGCCAGCAGCTTAGGGGTAGAAGAAGAAAAACTGTTTTTT
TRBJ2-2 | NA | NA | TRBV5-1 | CASSFGTGGELFF | TGCGCCAGCAGCTTCGGGACTGGCGGGGAGCTGTTTTTT
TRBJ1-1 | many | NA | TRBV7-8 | CASSLIQMNTEAFF | TGTGCCAGCAGCTTAATACAGATGAACACTGAAGCTTTCTTT
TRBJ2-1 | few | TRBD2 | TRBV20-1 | CSARYGLAGQEQFF | TGCAGTGCTAGATATGGGCTAGCGGGACAAGAGCAGTTCTTC
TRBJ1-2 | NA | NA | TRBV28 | CASRWVPRGYNF | TGTGCCAGCCGTTGGGTCCCCCGGGGCTACAACTTC
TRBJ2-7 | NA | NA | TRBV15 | CATTTGNDEQYF | TGTGCCACCACCACAGGGAACGACGAGCAGTACTTC
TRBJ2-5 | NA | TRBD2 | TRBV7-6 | CASSLTSGGATETQYF | TGTGCCAGCAGCTTAACCAGCGGGGGGGCCACAGAGACCCAGTACTTC
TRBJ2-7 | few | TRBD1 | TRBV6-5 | CASTPGQGWSEQYF | TGTGCCAGCACCCCGGGACAGGGTTGGTCCGAGCAGTACTTC
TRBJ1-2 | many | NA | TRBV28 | CASSLLAGVNYGYTF | TGTGCCAGCAGTTTACTGGCAGGGGTTAACTATGGCTACACCTTC
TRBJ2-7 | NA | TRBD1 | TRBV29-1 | CSVAGTVTYEQYF | TGCAGCGTCGCCGGGACAGTGACCTACGAGCAGTACTTC
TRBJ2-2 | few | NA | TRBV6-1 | CASRSQGNTGELFF | TGTGCCAGCAGATCACAGGGAAACACCGGGGAGCTGTTTTTT
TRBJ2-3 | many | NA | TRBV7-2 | CASSFTIAGATDTQYF | TGTGCCAGCAGTTTCACGATCGCGGGGGCAACAGATACGCAGTATTTT
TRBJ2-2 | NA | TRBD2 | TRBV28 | CASRGLAGLYTGELFF | TGTGCCAGCAGGGGACTAGCGGGATTGTACACCGGGGAGCTGTTTTTT
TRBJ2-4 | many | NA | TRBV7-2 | CASSLWGLNNIQYF | TGTGCCAGCAGCTTGTGGGGGCTGAACAACATTCAGTACTTC
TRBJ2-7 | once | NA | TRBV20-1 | CSARDPRSYEQYF | TGCAGTGCTAGAGATCCGAGGAGCTACGAGCAGTACTTC
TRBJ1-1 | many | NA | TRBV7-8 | CASSLARQANTEAFF | TGTGCCAGCAGCTTAGCTCGACAGGCGAACACTGAAGCTTTCTTT
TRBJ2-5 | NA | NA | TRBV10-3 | CAISGRGVQETQYF | TGTGCCATCAGTGGGCGAGGGGTACAAGAGACCCAGTACTTC
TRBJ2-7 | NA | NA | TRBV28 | CASSSIEGYEQYF | TGTGCCAGCAGTTCGATTGAAGGCTACGAGCAGTACTTC
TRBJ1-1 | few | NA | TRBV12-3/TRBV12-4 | CASRGGGGRTEAFF | TGTGCCAGCAGGGGCGGGGGGGGGCGAACTGAAGCTTTCTTT
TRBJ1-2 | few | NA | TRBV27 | CASTSTGTKRGYTF | TGTGCCAGCACTTCGACCGGGACCAAGCGGGGCTACACCTTC